Included here is one T cell receptor beta chain sequence, with context. This clone has at least ten counts. The antigen it binds to is not known. No base-level quality is on record; no much larger clone is a single base apart. Other DNA sequences from this sample encode an identical CDR3 as well. This entry comes from a study of shared clonotypes between healthy human individuals (dated by TCRdb to between 2020 and 2021). Some background on the complete study: A couple of women and a few men aged 18 to 49 years were included in the cohort. The study deeply sequenced blood TCR repertoires of about five healthy adults to estimate repertoire size and the extent of clonotype sharing between individuals. To increase sequencing depth and limit assay-specific biases, TCR repertoire library preparation and sequencing were carried out by different laboratories using diverse techniques. Each donor's leukapheresis produced roughly between roughly 0.85 and 9.5 billion PBMCs.

The donors were healthy, HIV-negative adults with no recently reported acute infections or vaccinations. Every donor was a Caucasian adult living in Nashville, Tennessee, USA. In the unsorted samples, some 100 million PBMCs were counted, and genomic DNA was extracted using the QIAamp DNA Blood Mini kit. Blood was obtained by leukapheresis, after which PBMCs were separated by Ficoll-Histopaque density gradient centrifugation and cryopreserved in liquid nitrogen vapor phase. Using the deep immunoSEQ assay, TCR CDR3 regions were amplified from genomic DNA by multiplex PCR. Extracted genomic DNA from each cell subset was distributed evenly across all wells of several immunoSEQ 96-well plates, and each plate was treated as a replicate. For unsorted PBMC, each replicate PCR was loaded with 250 to 300 ng genomic DNA, equivalent to roughly 31,000 T cell genomes. Ten immunoSEQ deep assay plates were used to sequence unsorted PBMC genomic DNA. Purified libraries were quantified with a Qubit 3.0 fluorometer, sized on a Bioanalyzer 2100, and re-quantified with the KAPA Library Quantification kit. Every immunoSEQ 96-well plate was sequenced on a dedicated single-read 150-cycle Illumina NextSeq 550 flow cell. The published analysis was carried out like this. Because only junctional sequences without quality scores were contained in the immunoSEQ output, filtering matching that applied to full-length reads could not be performed. Sequences were annotated with PyIR, a Python wrapper for IgBLAST v1.9, and V/J genes and CDR3 were assigned using IMGT germline references. Reads were removed for weak V/J assignments (E-value above 1e-6), missing CDR3, stop codons, out-of-frame junctions, or ambiguous translated residues. V3J clonotypes were defined as sequences sharing the same inferred V gene, J gene, and CDR3 amino acid sequence. Percentage overlap between repertoires was calculated by dividing the number of shared unique clonotypes by the size of the smaller repertoire. Richness of each repertoire was evaluated using RTK rarefaction, the Chao1 estimator, and Recon v2.1 estimates of unobserved clonotypes. This is the immuneACCESS table as TCRdb keeps it, with only in-frame sequences that have V and J called. A part of the clones is gone; compared with another copy, unresolved V genes explain less than half, and the rest is unexplained. V, J and clone size are taken as reported in that table, and D and trimming were inferred from the DNA itself. Across this sample there are 450,000 to 500,000 clones, with 60% to 80% seen only once. The ten largest clones capture more than 10% of the sample.

What the work shows at the level of the full study, not this receptor alone: Because the study included only a small number of donors, the genetic and exposure-history diversity represented was limited. Pairwise subsampling indicated that sequencing depth was expected to affect the degree of clonotype sharing among donors. Sampling was restricted to blood, and TCR repertoires in tissue are likely to differ from TCR repertoires in blood.

Spanning cysteine to phenylalanine, the CDR3 consists of 12 amino acids. Left in the record is the CDR3 DNA by itself, 36 bases read in frame from the first base. Based on the germline V gene (reference sequence), the CDR1 and CDR2 sequences are GTSNPN and SVGIG. V was cut back by 5 bases and J by 8 bases, leaving a gap of 15 bases between them. The rearrangement joined TRBV30 to TRBJ1-2; the D gene identity is not certain. Specimen: PBMCs. This TCR was sampled from a woman in her thirties or forties in good health. Some clones in this sample may be carry-over from other donors' samples. CDR3 reads: CAWPRALGGYTF. Read as DNA, the sequence is TGTGCCTGGCCCCGGGCCCTTGGCGGCTACACCTTC.